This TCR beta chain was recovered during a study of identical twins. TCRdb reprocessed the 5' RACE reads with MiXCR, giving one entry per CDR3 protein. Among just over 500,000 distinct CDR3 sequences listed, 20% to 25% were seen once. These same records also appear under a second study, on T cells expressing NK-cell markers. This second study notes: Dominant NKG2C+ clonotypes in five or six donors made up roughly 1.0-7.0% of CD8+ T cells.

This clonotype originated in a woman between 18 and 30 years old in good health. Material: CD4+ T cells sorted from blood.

The CDR3 nucleotides are TGCAGCGTTTCGGACCTTAAGGACTATGGCTACACCTTC. This gives the protein CSVSDLKDYGYTF. The chain is built from TRBV29-1 and TRBJ1-2, with no clear D. Germline CDR1 is SQVTM and CDR2 is ANQGSEA. The CDR3 consists of 13 residues. V was trimmed by 5 bases and J by 3 bases, leaving 13 bases between them.